These 24 T cell receptor beta chains came from one sample sequenced in a study of T cells in Graves' hyperthyroidism and ophthalmopathy. The CDR3 regions of TCR beta were amplified from RNA transcripts. TCR CDR3 underwent first-round RT-PCR with the HTBI primer set. Each CDR3 protein is one row after TCRdb ran MiXCR on the multiplex PCR reads. In the table there are hundreds of thousands of distinct CDR3 sequences, 11% to 15% of which are singletons. Sequenced: blood. These receptors were collected from a young woman with Graves' hyperthyroidism.

This clonotype occurred many times. The rearrangement uses TRBV5-8 and TRBJ2-3; no clear D gene. V was clipped by 4 bases and J by 4 bases, with 16 bases between them. Germline lookup yields CDR1 SGHTS and CDR2 YDEGEE. The CDR3 loop spans 15 amino acids. The CDR3 DNA is TGTGCCAGCAGCCGGTCGGCGATTTCGGCAGATACGCAGTATTTT. Protein sequence: CASSRSAISADTQYF.

This clonotype was counted at least ten times. V and J are TRBV18 and TRBJ1-1; 8 bases agree with TRBD1. Losses at the gene ends were 1 base for V and 0 bases for J; bases not matched to a gene: 4. Germline CDR1 reads KGHSH; CDR2 reads LQKENI. This CDR3 comprises 16 residues. CDR3 coding DNA: TGTGCCAGCTCACCACTCCAGGGGGCCCTGAACACTGAAGCTTTCTTT. Protein: CASSPLQGALNTEAFF.

At least ten counts were recorded for this clonotype. The rearrangement links TRBV7-9 to TRBJ2-7; D possibly corresponds to TRBD2 (6 bases). The ends were cut back, 2 bases at V and 5 bases at J, with 19 bases in the middle. This CDR3 contains 16 residues. Per germline, CDR1 SEHNR and CDR2 FQNEAQ (reference sequence). CDR3 bases: TGTGCCAGCAGCTTATATAGAAGCGGGTTCCTGGACGAGCAGTACTTC. Its protein product is CASSLYRSGFLDEQYF.

The chain uses TRBV7-9 and TRBJ2-3; TRBD2 agrees at 11 bases. The CDR3 extends over 15 amino acids. After removal of 5 bases from V and 6 bases from J, the junction contained 7 bases not matched to a gene. Germline lookup yields CDR1 SEHNR and CDR2 FQNEAQ (reference sequence). DNA for the CDR3: TGTGCCAGCAGCCCGACTAGCGGGAAGTCGGATACGCAGTATTTT. Its translation is CASSPTSGKSDTQYF. The variable domain in full, completed from reference TRBV7-9 and TRBJ2-3, reads DTGVSQNPRHKITKRGQNVTFRCDPISEHNRLYWYRQTLGQGPEFLTYFQNEAQLEKSRLLSDRFSAERPKGSFSTLEIQRTEQGDSAMYLCASSPTSGKSDTQYFGPGTRLTVL.

This clonotype has ten or more counts. This chain uses TRBV20-1 with TRBJ2-7, with TRBD1 as a possible D gene (6 bases). Germline loops: CDR1 DFQATT, CDR2 SNEGSKA (reference sequence). The CDR3 covers 15 residues. V lost 0 bases and J lost 5, with 17 bases in between. CDR3 DNA: TGCAGTGCTAGAGACTTCCAACAGGGCCCCGACGAGCAGTACTTC. It specifies CSARDFQQGPDEQYF.

The rearrangement joins TRBV19 to TRBJ2-1, with D perhaps matching TRBD2 (5 bases). V shed 5 bases and J shed 4 bases, with 12 bases lying between them. Germline V gene data show CDR1 as LNHDA and CDR2 as SQIVND (reference sequence). CDR3 length: 14 amino acids. CDR3 bases: TGTGCCAGTAGTGGGATAGCGCATTACAATGAGCAGTTCTTC. Its translation is CASSGIAHYNEQFF. Full variable domain (rest looked up from reference TRBV19 and TRBJ2-1): DGGITQSPKYLFRKEGQNVTLSCEQNLNHDAMYWYRQDPGQGLRLIYYSQIVNDFQKGDIAEGYSVSREKKESFPLTVTSAQKNPTAFYLCASSGIAHYNEQFFGPGTRLTVL.

In this sample, this clonotype turned up many times. The V call is TRBV28, the J call TRBJ2-7, with D maybe TRBD2 (7 bases). Per the germline V gene, CDR1 is MDHEN and CDR2 is SYDVKM. V lost 8 bases to trimming and J lost 7 bases, with 27 bases between them. The CDR3 sequence is 16 residues long. The CDR3 DNA follows: TGTGCCAGCGCCCCGCAAGCCAGGGGTGGGGGAGGGGAGCAGTACTTC. It codes for CASAPQARGGGGEQYF. Combining the CDR3 with reference TRBV28 and TRBJ2-7 gives the whole variable domain DVKVTQSSRYLVKRTGEKVFLECVQDMDHENMFWYRQDPGLGLRLIYFSYDVKMKEKGDIPEGYSVSREKKERFSLILESASTNQTSMYLCASAPQARGGGGEQYFGPGTRLTVT.

A single count supports this clonotype. This may come from a read error, since a much larger clone is one base off. The chain couples TRBV7-2 to TRBJ2-1; 7 nucleotides match TRBD2. The germline CDR1 and CDR2 sequences are SGHTA and FQGNSA. V lost 5 bases to trimming and J lost 10 bases; unmatched junction nucleotides: 14. There are 15 residues in the CDR3. CDR3 coding DNA: TGTGCCAGCAGCGACCGCTGGCGGGAGAGCTACGAGCAGTTCTTC. It yields the protein CASSDRWRESYEQFF.

This clonotype was detected once. The genes are TRBV5-1 and TRBJ2-2; D is unclear. Germline values: CDR1 SGHRS, CDR2 YFSETQ. V was shortened by 7 bases and J by 7 bases, with 14 bases between the two germline ends. This CDR3 comprises 13 residues. The CDR3 is CASAYSQSGELFF. Written as DNA, the CDR3 is TGCGCCAGCGCCTACTCTCAAAGCGGGGAGCTGTTTTTT.

The chain joins TRBV6-2 or TRBV6-3 to TRBJ1-5; weak D call: TRBD1 (5 bases). The CDR3 runs 14 residues. V gave up 8 bases and J gave up 1 base, with 12 bases separating them. Germline CDR1 and CDR2: MNHEY and SVGEGT. The CDR3 DNA sequence: TGTGCCAGCGTCTTGGGGGGAAGCAATCAGCCCCAGCATTTT. Translation gives CASVLGGSNQPQHF.

The sample holds many counts of this clonotype. The V call is TRBV6-1, the J call TRBJ2-2; tentative D call: TRBD2 (6 bases). CDR3 length: 12 amino acids. V dropped 8 bases and J dropped 5 bases, with 9 bases sitting between them. Germline V lookup: CDR1 MNHNS, CDR2 SASEGT. CDR3 nucleotides: TGTGCCAGCTATCGGGGGACCGGGGAGCTGTTTTTT. Its protein is CASYRGTGELFF.

This clonotype has just a few counts. As DNA, the CDR3 is TGTGCCAGCAGCCCTACCGTAGGGGCCGCTCTTATTACAGAGACCCAGTACTTC. Protein sequence: CASSPTVGAALITETQYF. V and J are TRBV7-2 and TRBJ2-5; tentatively, D is TRBD1 (5 bases). Germline V gene lookup returns CDR1 SGHTA and CDR2 FQGNSA. V was clipped by 5 bases and J by 4 bases, with 26 bases between them. This CDR3 comprises 18 residues.

The chain employs TRBV19 and TRBJ2-2; a weak D match, TRBD1 (8 bases). The V end was cut by 6 bases, the J end by 1 base, with 15 bases between. Germline lookup yields CDR1 LNHDA and CDR2 SQIVND (reference sequence). The CDR3 has 16 amino acids. CDR3 residues: CASRPGGQGNTGELFF. The CDR3, as DNA: TGTGCCAGTAGACCGGGAGGACAGGGGAACACCGGGGAGCTGTTTTTT.

This clonotype was seen a single time. V and J are TRBV20-1 and TRBJ2-3; a possible D gene is TRBD2 (5 bases). CDR3 length equals 16 residues. Trimming took 6 bases from V and 2 from J, leaving 21 bases between them. The germline gives CDR1 DFQATT, CDR2 SNEGSKA (reference sequence). As DNA, the CDR3 is TGCAGTGCCAGCTCACTCCTTAGCGTCCCCACAGATACGCAGTATTTT. It is translated as CSASSLLSVPTDTQYF.

This clonotype came up many times. This sequence joins TRBV7-8 and TRBJ2-5; 12 positions agree with TRBD1. Unmatched junction bases numbered 12, after V lost 4 bases and J lost 3 bases. Germline V gives CDR1 SGHVS, CDR2 FQNEAQ. This CDR3 contains 18 residues. The CDR3, as DNA: TGTGCCAGCAGCTCACGGACCCTGGGACAGGGGGCGAAAGAGACCCAGTACTTC. This gives the protein CASSSRTLGQGAKETQYF.

V usage is TRBV6-1 and J usage is TRBJ2-1; 14 bases agree with TRBD2. With V trimmed by 10 bases and J by 2 bases, 7 bases remained unmatched. The CDR3 is 16 residues long. Germline values: CDR1 MNHNS, CDR2 SASEGT. CDR3 DNA: TGTGCCACCCGGGGACTAGCGGGAGTACCCTACAATGAGCAGTTCTTC. Its protein is CATRGLAGVPYNEQFF.

To note about this clonotype: A much larger clone differs by one base, so this may be a read error. The J gene is TRBJ2-3, the V gene TRBV30; TRBD2 matches at 9 bases. CDR3 length: 15 amino acids. The germline V gene has CDR1 GTSNPN and CDR2 SVGIG (reference sequence). In nucleotides, the CDR3 is TGTGCCTGGAGTGTACAAGCGGGAGGAGGAGATACGCGGTATTTT. Translation: CAWSVQAGGGDTRYF.

The chain has TRBV6-1 and TRBJ1-3; the match to TRBD1 covers 7 bases. Trimming at V came to 7 bases and at J to 0 bases, leaving 6 bases not matched to a gene. CDR3 length equals 15 residues. Germline V gene sequence: CDR1 MNHNS, CDR2 SASEGT. The CDR3 nucleotides read TGTGCCAGCAAGCGAACAGGGGACTCTGGAAACACCATATATTTT. As protein: CASKRTGDSGNTIYF.

This clonotype was observed a handful of times. V and J are TRBV30 and TRBJ2-2; TRBD2 might be the D (5 bases). The CDR3 consists of 15 residues. The V gene lost 0 bases and the J gene lost 9 bases, with 17 bases spanning the gap. Per the germline V gene, CDR1 is GTSNPN and CDR2 is SVGIG (reference sequence). CDR3 sequence (DNA): TGTGCCTGGAGTGTACTGGGAGAATATGCCAGGGAGCTGTTTTTT. This translates into CAWSVLGEYARELFF.

The table lists this clonotype with a few counts. The rearrangement uses TRBV11-2 and TRBJ2-1; no firm D call. Trimming removed 4 bases at V and 2 bases at J, with 15 bases between. This CDR3 spans 16 amino acids. Germline V gives CDR1 SGHAT, CDR2 FQNNGV. The CDR3 reads CASSWGGGSPYNEQFF. CDR3 coding DNA: TGTGCCAGCAGCTGGGGTGGCGGCTCCCCCTACAATGAGCAGTTCTTC.

The chain has TRBV6-2 or TRBV6-3 and TRBJ1-1; D is unresolved. There are 14 residues in the CDR3. Per germline, CDR1 MNHEY and CDR2 SVGEGT. V lost 6 bases to trimming and J lost 1 base, with 12 bases between them. Here the CDR3 DNA reads TGTGCCAGCAGGCCCTGCACAGCGAACACTGAAGCTTTCTTT. Its translation: CASRPCTANTEAFF.

This clonotype was picked up many times. V usage is TRBV7-2 and J usage is TRBJ2-7; 9 bases fit TRBD1. The CDR3 has 18 amino acids. The V segment lost 4 bases and the J segment 0 bases; nucleotides outside the gene matches: 13. CDR1 is SGHTA and CDR2 is FQGNSA in the germline V gene. The CDR3 coding sequence is TGTGCCAGCAGCTGGGCGGGACAGGGTGGTCTTGTCTCCTACGAGCAGTACTTC. Translation: CASSWAGQGGLVSYEQYF. Drawing the rest from reference TRBV7-2 and TRBJ2-7, the complete variable domain is GAGVSQSPSNKVTEKGKDVELRCDPISGHTALYWYRQSLGQGLEFLIYFQGNSAPDKSGLPSDRFSAERTGGSVSTLTIQRTQQEDSAVYLCASSWAGQGGLVSYEQYFGPGTRLTVT.

The chain is built from TRBV9 and TRBJ2-3, with a tentative D call TRBD2 (5 bases). Per germline, CDR1 SGDLS and CDR2 YYNGEE. Trimming removed 2 bases at V and 0 bases at J, with 10 bases between. The CDR3 is 15 amino acids. The CDR3 loop reads CASSVWETSTDTQYF. The CDR3 region has the DNA TGTGCCAGCAGCGTGTGGGAGACCAGCACAGATACGCAGTATTTT.

This clonotype was recorded many times. The chain employs TRBV18 and TRBJ2-3; 7 bases fit TRBD2. Per germline, CDR1 KGHSH and CDR2 LQKENI. V trimming: 3 bases; J trimming: 5 bases; junction bases outside the gene matches: 5. The CDR3 consists of 14 residues. Written as DNA, the CDR3 is TGTGCCAGCTCACCGGCGGGAGAGTTAGATACGCAGTATTTT. Protein: CASSPAGELDTQYF.